A single sample is the source of the 7 T cell receptor beta chains below, sequenced in a study of blood T cell repertoires in COVID-19. Libraries were prepared by immunoSEQ multiplex PCR; TCRdb keeps only in-frame clonotypes and omits some of them. The table shows around 210,000 clones, with about 82% occurring only once. Sequencing was done on a sample of peripheral blood. The origin of the receptors is a man between 60 and 75 years old with COVID-19, enrolled during active disease.

The V call is TRBV9, the J call TRBJ1-2; the match to TRBD1 covers 9 bases. V lost 3 bases to trimming and J lost 8 bases; unmatched junction nucleotides: 11. The germline CDR1 and CDR2 sequences are SGDLS and YYNGEE. The CDR3 runs to 15 residues. The CDR3 DNA reads TGTGCCAGCAGCGCAGGGACAGGGCGAGGAGAAGGCTACACCTTC. Protein: CASSAGTGRGEGYTF.

The chain uses TRBV19 and TRBJ2-7; D gene unclear. V was trimmed by 4 bases and J by 2 bases, leaving 9 bases between them. This CDR3 has 13 amino acids. Per the germline V gene, CDR1 is LNHDA and CDR2 is SQIVND (reference sequence). CDR3 in amino acids: CASSRLLAYEQYF. CDR3 sequence (DNA): TGTGCCAGTAGTAGACTCTTAGCCTACGAGCAGTACTTC. The whole variable domain, filled in from reference TRBV19 and TRBJ2-7, reads DGGITQSPKYLFRKEGQNVTLSCEQNLNHDAMYWYRQDPGQGLRLIYYSQIVNDFQKGDIAEGYSVSREKKESFPLTVTSAQKNPTAFYLCASSRLLAYEQYFGPGTRLTVT.

The rearrangement links TRBV11-1 to TRBJ1-1; D unresolved. CDR3 length: 15 amino acids. Trimming removed 2 bases from V and 4 bases from J, with 14 bases in between. Germline values: CDR1 SGHAT, CDR2 FQDESV (reference sequence). The CDR3 here is CASSLRRITGTEAFF. CDR3 coding DNA: TGTGCCAGCAGCTTAAGACGGATAACGGGCACTGAAGCTTTCTTT.

This sequence joins TRBV27 and TRBJ1-2; D is undetermined. This CDR3 has 13 amino acids. Germline V CDR1 and CDR2: MNHEY, SMNVEV (reference sequence). Trimming took off 2 bases at V and 7 bases at J, with 11 bases between the two ends. CDR3 region: CASSLGRYVGYTF. DNA of the CDR3: TGTGCCAGCAGTTTAGGGCGTTACGTTGGCTACACCTTC.

The chain combines TRBV12-3 or TRBV12-4 with TRBJ2-7, with TRBD1 matching over 9 bases. The CDR3 runs 12 residues. The junction had 1 base not matched to a gene; V was cut back by 6 bases and J by 4 bases. CDR3 amino acids: CASRQGAYEQYF. CDR3 nucleotide sequence: TGTGCCAGCAGACAGGGGGCGTACGAGCAGTACTTC.

V usage is TRBV2 and J usage is TRBJ2-2, with 11 bases that match TRBD1. The germline V gene has CDR1 SNHLY and CDR2 FYNNEI. V lost 7 bases to trimming and J lost 4 bases; unmatched junction nucleotides: 5. The CDR3 totals 15 residues. The CDR3 spells CASKSGQGATGELFF. The CDR3 coding sequence is TGTGCCAGCAAATCCGGACAGGGGGCCACCGGGGAGCTGTTTTTT.

The rearrangement links TRBV19 to TRBJ1-1, with D hard to call. The CDR3 length is 14 residues. V was cut by 5 bases and J by 0 bases, with 10 bases left in between. CDR1 and CDR2 (germline): LNHDA, SQIVND (reference sequence). As DNA, the CDR3 is TGTGCCAGTAGTCTGAGGGCAATGAACACTGAAGCTTTCTTT. Translated, it gives CASSLRAMNTEAFF.